Each of the 27 T cell receptor beta chains below was sequenced from the same sample in a study of T cell repertoires in cytomegalovirus infection. Their recognized antigens are unknown. A single record per CDR3 protein comes from TCRdb applying MiXCR to the reads. Of 250,000 to 300,000 distinct CDR3 sequences listed, roughly 21% are singletons. Here the sequenced sample was cultured PBMCs, taken from culture after CMV antigen stimulation. All receptors derive from a human donor in good health (CMV status not recorded). Some clones in this sample may be carry-over from other donors' samples.

This clonotype was seen many times. This rearrangement joins TRBV7-2 to TRBJ1-2, with TRBD1 as a possible D gene (6 bases). This CDR3 is built from 14 residues. V gave up 2 bases and J gave up 8 bases, with 15 bases separating them. Germline V CDR1 and CDR2: SGHTA, FQGNSA. The CDR3 spells CASSLLGGGRGYTF. CDR3 sequence (DNA): TGTGCCAGCAGCTTACTTGGAGGGGGTAGGGGCTACACCTTC.

The chain recombines TRBV7-3 with TRBJ1-1; a weak D match, TRBD1 (5 bases). The CDR3 totals 14 residues. V was cut by 1 base and J by 6 bases, with 12 bases left in between. Germline loops: CDR1 SGHTA, CDR2 FQGTGA. The CDR3 DNA reads as TGTGCCAGCAGCTTAAACGGGGGGATGCCTGAAGCTTTCTTT. Its protein product is CASSLNGGMPEAFF.

This clonotype showed up just a few times. The rearrangement links TRBV7-9 to TRBJ2-1, with TRBD2 identical over 10 bases. Germline V gene lookup returns CDR1 SEHNR and CDR2 FQNEAQ (reference sequence). V lost 5 bases, J lost 2 bases, and 12 bases stayed unmatched. The CDR3 extends over 18 amino acids. The DNA of the CDR3 is TGTGCCAGCAGCCCTCGGGCTAGCGGGAGTATGCCCTACAATGAGCAGTTCTTC. Its protein is CASSPRASGSMPYNEQFF.

This clonotype was detected ten times or more. The chain employs TRBV7-2 and TRBJ2-1; no definite D call. This CDR3 has 13 residues. Germline V gene data show CDR1 as SGHTA and CDR2 as FQGNSA. Trimming pared 6 bases from V and 2 bases from J, leaving 8 bases between. CDR3 sequence (DNA): TGTGCCAGCAGGGAGCCCCCCTACAATGAGCAGTTCTTC. Translated: CASREPPYNEQFF.

The chain has TRBV27 and TRBJ1-4, with D unresolved. Trimming took off 5 bases at V and 4 bases at J, with 14 bases between the two ends. The CDR3 is made up of 15 amino acids. Germline CDR1 and CDR2: MNHEY and SMNVEV (reference sequence). CDR3 region: CASSPQLRFNEKLFF. The CDR3 coding sequence is TGTGCCAGCAGTCCTCAACTGCGATTTAATGAAAAACTGTTTTTT.

V is TRBV5-4 and J is TRBJ1-1, with no clear D. There are 16 residues in the CDR3. Germline V gives CDR1 SGHNT, CDR2 YYREEE (reference sequence). Trimming pared 4 bases from V and 0 bases from J, leaving 16 bases between. The CDR3 here is CASSQQLVKLNTEAFF. CDR3 DNA: TGTGCCAGCAGCCAACAATTGGTGAAGCTGAACACTGAAGCTTTCTTT. Combining the CDR3 with reference TRBV5-4 and TRBJ1-1 gives the whole variable domain ETGVTQSPTHLIKTRGQQVTLRCSSQSGHNTVSWYQQALGQGPQFIFQYYREEENGRGNFPPRFSGLQFPNYSSELNVNALELDDSALYLCASSQQLVKLNTEAFFGQGTRLTVV.

The rearrangement links TRBV28 to TRBJ2-1; no definite D call. The germline V gene encodes CDR1 MDHEN and CDR2 SYDVKM. Trimming removed 7 bases from V and 6 bases from J, with 13 bases in between. There are 13 residues in the CDR3. In DNA, the CDR3 is TGTGCCAGCAACGTTCCACACCTCAATGAGCAGTTCTTC. This codes for CASNVPHLNEQFF.

This sequence joins TRBV7-2 and TRBJ1-1, with D uncertain. Between the trimmed V and J ends, which lost 0 bases and 0 bases, there was a span of 5 bases. The CDR3 covers 14 residues. Germline CDR1 SGHTA, CDR2 FQGNSA. The CDR3: CASSLAAVNTEAFF. The DNA for the CDR3 is TGTGCCAGCAGCTTAGCCGCCGTGAACACTGAAGCTTTCTTT.

The rearrangement joins TRBV10-3 to TRBJ1-5; a weak D match, TRBD1 (5 bases). V lost 4 bases and J lost 9, with 16 bases in between. Per germline, CDR1 ENHRY and CDR2 SYGVKD. The CDR3 sequence is 14 residues long. CDR3 loop: CAISGDAVRGPQHF. For the CDR3, the DNA is TGTGCCATCAGTGGCGACGCGGTGAGGGGGCCCCAGCATTTT.

This clonotype was detected only a few times. The chain combines TRBV15 with TRBJ2-5, with 7 positions matching TRBD1. The CDR3 extends over 15 amino acids. V trimming: 5 bases; J trimming: 5 bases; junction bases outside the gene matches: 11. Germline V gives CDR1 LNHNV, CDR2 YYDKDF (reference sequence). CDR3 sequence: CATSLLMTGKETQYF. The CDR3 DNA follows: TGTGCCACCAGCCTCCTCATGACAGGGAAGGAGACCCAGTACTTC.

This clonotype was found many times. The chain has TRBV7-8 and TRBJ2-3; 8 positions agree with TRBD1. V gave up 1 base and J gave up 4 bases; unmatched junction bases: 1. CDR3 size: 14 residues. Per the germline V gene, CDR1 is SGHVS and CDR2 is FQNEAQ. CDR3 protein: CASSLEDRADTQYF. Here the CDR3 DNA reads TGTGCCAGCAGCTTAGAGGACAGGGCAGATACGCAGTATTTT.

The CDR3 sequence: CATSRTDRSYEQYV. CDR3 in DNA: TGTGCCACCAGCAGAACGGACAGGAGCTACGAGCAGTACGTC. The chain combines TRBV15 with TRBJ2-7; 7 positions agree with TRBD1. Germline V gene lookup returns CDR1 LNHNV and CDR2 YYDKDF (reference sequence). The CDR3 loop spans 14 amino acids. J was trimmed by 3 bases and V by 2 bases; bases with no gene match: 4.

The chain carries TRBV5-4 and TRBJ1-5, with TRBD1 as a possible D gene (5 bases). CDR1 and CDR2 from the germline V gene are SGHNT and YYREEE (reference sequence). V shed 5 bases and J shed 3 bases, with 18 bases lying between them. The CDR3 runs to 16 residues. CDR3 bases: TGTGCCAGCAGGTTTTGGGGCCAAGGGGACAATCAGCCCCAGCATTTT. Translating gives CASRFWGQGDNQPQHF.

The gene calls are TRBV12-3 or TRBV12-4 and TRBJ1-5, with unresolved D. Trimming removed 7 bases at V and 6 bases at J, with 13 bases between. CDR3 length: 13 residues. The CDR3 spells CASTPGVRQPQHF. The CDR3 DNA sequence: TGTGCCAGCACCCCCGGGGTCCGTCAGCCCCAGCATTTT.

The CDR3 here is CASRPPGPYCTDTQYF. The CDR3 coding sequence is TGTGCCAGCAGACCACCCGGGCCCTATTGCACAGATACGCAGTATTTT. The chain employs TRBV27 and TRBJ2-3; D uncertain. CDR3 length equals 16 residues. The germline V gene encodes CDR1 MNHEY and CDR2 SMNVEV (reference sequence). V was trimmed by 6 bases and J by 1 base, leaving 17 bases between them.

This chain joins TRBV12-3 or TRBV12-4 and TRBJ2-1; TRBD2 matches 11 bases. V lost 5 bases and J lost 7; bases outside the gene matches: 10. This CDR3 has 16 residues. CDR3 residues: CASSPLAGGPPNEQFF. The CDR3 DNA sequence: TGTGCCAGCAGTCCCCTAGCGGGAGGCCCCCCAAATGAGCAGTTCTTC.

This clonotype occurred many times. The V call is TRBV7-6, the J call TRBJ1-5; D unresolved. The V gene's germline CDR1 is SGHVS and CDR2 FNYEAQ. The CDR3 spans 14 residues. Trimming took 5 bases from V and 0 from J, leaving 8 bases between them. CDR3 sequence reads: CASSPWGSNQPQHF. The CDR3 region has the DNA TGTGCCAGCAGCCCCTGGGGTAGCAATCAGCCCCAGCATTTT.

Points on this clonotype: This clone may be a read error of a much larger clone one base away. The chain recombines TRBV6-6 with TRBJ2-1, with D perhaps TRBD1 (5 bases). V was cut by 6 bases and J by 4 bases, with 10 bases left in between. The germline V gene has CDR1 MNHNY and CDR2 SVGAGI (reference sequence). The CDR3 consists of 13 residues. The CDR3 DNA reads as TGTGCCAGCAGGAGACAGATATACAATGAGCAGTTCTTC. Its translation: CASRRQIYNEQFF.

This clonotype was found a few times. The rearrangement joins TRBV9 to TRBJ2-5; 10 bases agree with TRBD2. CDR3 size: 16 residues. Looked up from germline, CDR1 is SGDLS and CDR2 is YYNGEE. J lost 0 bases, V lost 4 bases, and 6 bases had no gene match. The CDR3 reads CASSLGLAEYQETQYF. CDR3 nucleotides: TGTGCCAGCAGCCTTGGACTAGCGGAATACCAAGAGACCCAGTACTTC.

This clonotype was seen a few times. V gene TRBV5-6 combines with J gene TRBJ1-6, with D hard to call. V shed 0 bases and J shed 5 bases, with 9 bases lying between them. Germline CDR1 SGHDT, CDR2 YYEEEE. The CDR3 is made up of 15 amino acids. The CDR3: CASSLDQLNNSPLHF. The CDR3 bases are TGTGCCAGCAGCTTGGACCAACTAAATAATTCACCCCTCCACTTT.

This chain uses TRBV27 with TRBJ2-3; 7 bases align to TRBD2. CDR1 is MNHEY, CDR2 SMNVEV, per germline (reference sequence). The CDR3 contains 16 residues. V dropped 5 bases and J dropped 5; count of bases not matched to a gene: 13. The CDR3 loop reads CASSPYRGGGGDTQYF. The CDR3 DNA reads as TGTGCCAGCAGTCCCTATCGGGGAGGCGGGGGAGATACGCAGTATTTT.

The sample holds many counts of this clonotype. The chain employs TRBV7-2 and TRBJ2-4; D not certain. The CDR3 contains 15 residues. Trimming took 2 bases from V and 0 from J, leaving 8 bases between them. CDR1 is SGHTA, CDR2 FQGNSA, per germline. CDR3 sequence: CASSLNSLAKNIQYF. The DNA of the CDR3 is TGTGCCAGCAGCTTAAACTCACTAGCCAAAAACATTCAGTACTTC.

This clonotype turned up a few times. The CDR3 sequence is CASSQETLPSGSETQYF. The CDR3 DNA sequence: TGCGCCAGCAGCCAAGAAACCCTCCCTAGCGGGAGCGAGACCCAGTACTTC. V gene TRBV4-1 combines with J gene TRBJ2-5, with 10 nucleotides matching TRBD2. The CDR3 covers 17 residues. The ends lost 0 bases at V and 5 bases at J; junction bases unmatched: 9. The V gene's germline CDR1 is MGHRA and CDR2 YSYEKL.

This chain connects TRBV7-9 to TRBJ1-2, with no clear D. Germline CDR1 SEHNR, CDR2 FQNEAQ (reference sequence). The V end lost 3 bases, the J end lost 1 base, and 6 bases lay between the germline ends. CDR3 length: 13 residues. The CDR3 is CASSLGYNYGYTF. The CDR3 region has the DNA TGTGCCAGCAGCTTGGGCTATAACTATGGCTACACCTTC.

This CDR3 is CASVVGASPDTQYF. The CDR3 DNA sequence: TGTGCCAGCGTTGTGGGGGCGTCTCCAGATACGCAGTATTTT. The chain joins TRBV12-3 or TRBV12-4 to TRBJ2-3; D might be TRBD1 (6 bases). The CDR3 extends over 14 amino acids. The V end lost 8 bases, the J end lost 4 bases, and 16 bases lay between the germline ends.

The J gene is TRBJ2-1, the V gene TRBV7-3; tentatively, D is TRBD1 (5 bases). Germline values: CDR1 SGHTA, CDR2 FQGTGA. With 5 bases removed from V and 6 bases from J, the gap between germline ends came to 14 bases. The length of the CDR3 is 14 residues. The CDR3 DNA reads TGTGCCAGCAGCCGCCCTGACAGTAGCAATGAGCAGTTCTTC. It codes for CASSRPDSSNEQFF.

The V call is TRBV6-5, the J call TRBJ1-3, with D maybe TRBD1 (5 bases). Germline CDR1 MNHEY, CDR2 SVGAGI. V was shortened by 8 bases and J by 0 bases, with 17 bases between the two germline ends. The length of the CDR3 is 16 residues. This chain's CDR3 is CASSKGLWVSGNTIYF. In nucleotides, the CDR3 is TGTGCCAGCTCTAAGGGGCTGTGGGTCTCTGGAAACACCATATATTTT.